This T cell receptor beta chain appears in the sequencing data of a study of control samples from healthy donors and cancer patients. Assay: immunoSEQ multiplex PCR; the TCRdb copy retains only in-frame clones and omits some. This table has over 20,000 clones, 75% to 85% appearing once. The CDR3 contains 15 residues. Per the germline V gene, CDR1 is SGHVS and CDR2 is FNYEAQ. The V gene lost 1 base and the J gene lost 2 bases, with 6 bases spanning the gap. The sequencing sample was made of PBMCs. This TCR came from a man between 60 and 75 years old with colorectal cancer. The chain links TRBV7-6 to TRBJ2-6; D is tentatively TRBD1 or TRBD2 (5 bases each). CDR3 in amino acids: CASSLVGAGANVLTF. Written as DNA, the CDR3 is TGTGCCAGCAGCTTAGTGGGGGCTGGGGCCAACGTCCTGACTTTC.